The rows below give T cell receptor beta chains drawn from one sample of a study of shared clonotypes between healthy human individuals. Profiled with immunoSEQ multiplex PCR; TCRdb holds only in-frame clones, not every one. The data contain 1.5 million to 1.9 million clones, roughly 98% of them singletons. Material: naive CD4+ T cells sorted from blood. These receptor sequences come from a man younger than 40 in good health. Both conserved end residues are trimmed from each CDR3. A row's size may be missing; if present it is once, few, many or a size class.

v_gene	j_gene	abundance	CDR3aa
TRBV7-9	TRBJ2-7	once	ASRDVVSYEQY
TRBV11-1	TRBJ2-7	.	ASSLHRDLAYEQY
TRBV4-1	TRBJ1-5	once	ASRGQGEGNQPQH
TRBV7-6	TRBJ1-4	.	ASSLRGNEKLF
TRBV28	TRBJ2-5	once	ASRQNQETQY
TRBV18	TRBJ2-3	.	ASSPVRGGTDTQY
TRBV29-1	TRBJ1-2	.	SVEDRRTGWSFYGYT
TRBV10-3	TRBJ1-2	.	AIGQGTNYGYT
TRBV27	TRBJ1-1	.	ASSPRRNTEAF
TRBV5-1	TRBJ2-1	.	ASSLDNGNEQF
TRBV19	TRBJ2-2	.	ASRFTSVNTGELF
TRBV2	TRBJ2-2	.	ASSEWKGRNTGELF
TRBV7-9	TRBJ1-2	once	ASKPDGGDGYT
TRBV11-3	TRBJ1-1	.	ASSKTGQAF
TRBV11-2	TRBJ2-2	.	ASRTGGLGELF
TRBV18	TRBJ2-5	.	ASSPQTGGQETQY
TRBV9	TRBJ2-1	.	ASSFRLAGGEQF
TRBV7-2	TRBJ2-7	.	ASSFSGSIRNEQY
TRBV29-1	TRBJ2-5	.	SVTEGAGETQY
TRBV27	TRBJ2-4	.	ASSFGFQGRVAKNIQY
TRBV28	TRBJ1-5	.	ASSFVVSNQPQH
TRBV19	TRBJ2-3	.	ASSIRDREDTDTQY
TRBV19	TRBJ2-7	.	ASSIAGYGNEQY
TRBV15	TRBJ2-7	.	ATSRGTIGSYEQY
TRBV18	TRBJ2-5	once	ASSPIKTGEETQY
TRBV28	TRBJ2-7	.	ASSSGINNYEQY
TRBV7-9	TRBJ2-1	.	ASSYGGGLASNEQF
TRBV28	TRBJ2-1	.	ASSLSGPVGNEQF